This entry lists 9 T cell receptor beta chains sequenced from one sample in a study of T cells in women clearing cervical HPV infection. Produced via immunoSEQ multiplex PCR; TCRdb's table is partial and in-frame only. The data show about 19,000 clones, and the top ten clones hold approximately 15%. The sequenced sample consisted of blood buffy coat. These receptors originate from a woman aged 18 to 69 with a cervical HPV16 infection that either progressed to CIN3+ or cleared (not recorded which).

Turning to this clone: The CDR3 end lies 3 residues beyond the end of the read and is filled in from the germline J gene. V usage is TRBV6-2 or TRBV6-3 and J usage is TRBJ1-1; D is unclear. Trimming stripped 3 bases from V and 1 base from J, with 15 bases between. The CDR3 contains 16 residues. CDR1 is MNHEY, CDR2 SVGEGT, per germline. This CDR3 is CASSYRRVVGNTEAFF. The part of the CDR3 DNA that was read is TGTGCCAGCAGTTATAGGAGGGTCGTAGGGAACACTGAA.

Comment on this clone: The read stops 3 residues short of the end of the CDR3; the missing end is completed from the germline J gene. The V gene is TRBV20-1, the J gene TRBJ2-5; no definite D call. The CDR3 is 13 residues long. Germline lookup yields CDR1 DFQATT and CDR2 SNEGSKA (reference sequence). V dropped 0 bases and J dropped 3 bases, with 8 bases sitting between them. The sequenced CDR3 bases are TGCAGTGCTAGAGACAGGATTGAAGAGACC. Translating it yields CSARDRIEET. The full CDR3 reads CSARDRIEETQYF.

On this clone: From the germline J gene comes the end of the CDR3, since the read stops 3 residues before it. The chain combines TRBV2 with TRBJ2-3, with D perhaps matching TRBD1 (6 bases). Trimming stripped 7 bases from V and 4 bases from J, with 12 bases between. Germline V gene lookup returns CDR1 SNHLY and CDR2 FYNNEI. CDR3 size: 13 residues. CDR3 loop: CASTGRGADTQYF. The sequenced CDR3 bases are TGTGCCAGCACAGGCAGGGGCGCAGATACG.

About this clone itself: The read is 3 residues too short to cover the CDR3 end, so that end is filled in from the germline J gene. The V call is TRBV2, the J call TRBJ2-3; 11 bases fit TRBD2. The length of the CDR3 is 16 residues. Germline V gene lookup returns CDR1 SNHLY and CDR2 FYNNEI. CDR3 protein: CASSESPSGGQETQYF. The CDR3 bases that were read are TGTGCCAGCAGTGAATCCCCTAGCGGGGGGCAAGAGACG.

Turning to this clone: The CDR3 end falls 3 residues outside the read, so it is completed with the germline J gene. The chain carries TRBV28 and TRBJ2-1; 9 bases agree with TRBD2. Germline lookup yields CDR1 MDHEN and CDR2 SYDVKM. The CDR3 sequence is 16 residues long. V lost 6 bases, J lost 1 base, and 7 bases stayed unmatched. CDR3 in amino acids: CASSQSAGGSYNEQFF. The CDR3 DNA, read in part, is TGTGCCAGCAGCCAGTCGGCGGGGGGGTCCTACAATGAG.

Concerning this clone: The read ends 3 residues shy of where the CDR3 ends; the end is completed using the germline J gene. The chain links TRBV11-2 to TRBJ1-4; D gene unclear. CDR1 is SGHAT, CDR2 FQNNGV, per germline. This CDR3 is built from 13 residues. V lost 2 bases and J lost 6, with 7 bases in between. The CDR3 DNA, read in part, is TGTGCCAGCAGCTTATTTGTAGATGAAAAA. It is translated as CASSLFVDEK. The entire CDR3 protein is CASSLFVDEKLFF.

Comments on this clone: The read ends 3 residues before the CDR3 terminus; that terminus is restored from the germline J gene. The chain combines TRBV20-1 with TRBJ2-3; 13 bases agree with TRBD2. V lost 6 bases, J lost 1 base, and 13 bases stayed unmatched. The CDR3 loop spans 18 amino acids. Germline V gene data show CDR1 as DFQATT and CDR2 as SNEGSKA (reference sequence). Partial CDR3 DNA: TGCAGTGCCGGGGTACTAGCGGGGGGGTGGAGAGGCACAGATACG. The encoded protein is CSAGVLAGGWRGTDT. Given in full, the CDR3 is CSAGVLAGGWRGTDTQYF.

CDR3 loop: CASTLAGGPDTYTF. The covered CDR3 bases are TGTGCCAGCACCCTAGCGGGGGGGCCTGATACC. The chain uses TRBV6-2 or TRBV6-3 and TRBJ1-2, with D possibly TRBD1 on 6 matching bases. The read ends 3 residues shy of where the CDR3 ends; the end is completed using the germline J gene. This CDR3 has 14 residues. In germline, CDR1 is MNHEY, CDR2 SVGEGT.

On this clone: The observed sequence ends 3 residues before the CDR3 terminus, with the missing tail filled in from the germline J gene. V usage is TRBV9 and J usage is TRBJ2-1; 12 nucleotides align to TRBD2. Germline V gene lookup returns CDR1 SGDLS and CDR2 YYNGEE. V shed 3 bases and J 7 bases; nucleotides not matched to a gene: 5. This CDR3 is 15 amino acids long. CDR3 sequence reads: CASSGRTSGVNEQFF. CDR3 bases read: TGTGCCAGCAGCGGAAGGACTAGCGGGGTGAATGAG.